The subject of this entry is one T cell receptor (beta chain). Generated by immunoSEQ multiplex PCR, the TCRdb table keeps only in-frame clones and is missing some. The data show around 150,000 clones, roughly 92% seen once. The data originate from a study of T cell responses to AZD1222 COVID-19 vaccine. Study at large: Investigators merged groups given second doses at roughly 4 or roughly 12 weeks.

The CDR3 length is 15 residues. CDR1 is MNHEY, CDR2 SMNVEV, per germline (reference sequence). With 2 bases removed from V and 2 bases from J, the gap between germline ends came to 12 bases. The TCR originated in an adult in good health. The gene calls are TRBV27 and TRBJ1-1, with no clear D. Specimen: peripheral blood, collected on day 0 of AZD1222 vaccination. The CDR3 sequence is CASSLNGRLNTEAFF. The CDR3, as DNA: TGTGCCAGCAGTTTAAATGGCCGGCTAAACACTGAAGCTTTCTTT.